This T cell receptor beta chain came from a study of Graves' ophthalmopathy and Graves' hyperthyroidism. CDR3 regions of TCR beta were amplified from RNA transcripts. Following a first-round RT-PCR that used HTBI primers, a second-round multiplex PCR was carried out. MiXCR, run by TCRdb on the multiplex PCR reads, gives a single entry per CDR3 protein. The sample shows over 650,000 distinct CDR3 sequences, just over 40% of them seen only once. This clonotype was counted many times. The V end lost 1 base, the J end lost 6 bases, and 15 bases lay between the germline ends. Germline V gene sequence: CDR1 SGHTA, CDR2 FQGNSA. The CDR3 covers 15 residues.

The specimen sequenced was peripheral blood. V usage is TRBV7-2 and J usage is TRBJ1-1; D is possibly TRBD1 (5 bases). The sequence was collected from an adult man with Graves' ophthalmopathy. CDR3 residues: CASSLEPQGRPEAFF. DNA of the CDR3: TGTGCCAGCAGCTTAGAGCCGCAGGGACGTCCTGAAGCTTTCTTT.